This passage covers 16 T cell receptor beta chains from one sample sequenced in a study of blood T cell repertoires in COVID-19. Sequenced by immunoSEQ multiplex PCR; TCRdb stores in-frame clones only, minus some. The sample carries fewer than 600,000 clones, 75% to 90% recorded once. Sequencing was performed on peripheral blood. The receptors were sampled from a man aged 18 to 35 with COVID-19, enrolled during active disease.

This sequence joins TRBV5-6 and TRBJ2-5; 7 bases fit TRBD1. CDR1 and CDR2 (germline): SGHDT, YYEEEE. Trimming removed 4 bases from V and 5 bases from J; junction bases left unmatched: 5. The CDR3 sequence is 13 residues long. CDR3 sequence: CASSKTGTETQYF. The CDR3 DNA reads as TGTGCCAGCAGCAAGACAGGGACGGAGACCCAGTACTTC. The full variable domain, its missing parts supplied by reference TRBV5-6 and TRBJ2-5, is DAGVTQSPTHLIKTRGQQVTLRCSPKSGHDTVSWYQQALGQGPQFIFQYYEEEERQRGNFPDRFSGHQFPNYSSELNVNALLLGDSALYLCASSKTGTETQYFGPGTRLLVL.

This chain links TRBV18 with TRBJ1-2, with 9 nucleotides matching TRBD1. With 2 bases clipped from V and 3 bases from J, the junction kept 4 bases outside the gene matches. The germline CDR1 and CDR2 sequences are KGHSH and LQKENI. The CDR3 is 15 residues long. The CDR3 sequence: CASSPGQGRYYGYTF. As DNA, the CDR3 is TGTGCCAGCTCACCAGGACAGGGGAGGTACTATGGCTACACCTTC.

The chain recombines TRBV5-4 with TRBJ1-1; D gene ambiguous. CDR3 length: 16 amino acids. In germline, CDR1 is SGHNT, CDR2 YYREEE (reference sequence). Trimming stripped 0 bases from V and 4 bases from J, with 16 bases between. The CDR3 reads CASSLAGPSRGTEAFF. As DNA, the CDR3 is TGTGCCAGCAGCTTGGCCGGCCCTAGTAGAGGCACTGAAGCTTTCTTT. Drawing the rest from reference TRBV5-4 and TRBJ1-1, the complete variable domain is ETGVTQSPTHLIKTRGQQVTLRCSSQSGHNTVSWYQQALGQGPQFIFQYYREEENGRGNFPPRFSGLQFPNYSSELNVNALELDDSALYLCASSLAGPSRGTEAFFGQGTRLTVV.

In DNA form, the CDR3 reads TGTGCCAGCAGCTTAGTCAGGGCAACGCAGTATTTT. It encodes CASSLVRATQYF. The chain couples TRBV11-2 to TRBJ2-3; maybe TRBD1 (5 bases). This CDR3 has 12 amino acids. The V gene's germline CDR1 is SGHAT and CDR2 FQNNGV. The V end lost 1 base, the J end lost 9 bases, and 8 bases lay between the germline ends. The full variable domain, rest sourced from reference TRBV11-2 and TRBJ2-3, is EAGVAQSPRYKIIEKRQSVAFWCNPISGHATLYWYQQILGQGPKLLIQFQNNGVVDDSQLPKDRFSAERLKGVDSTLKIQPAKLEDSAVYLCASSLVRATQYFGPGTRLTVL.

The CDR3 sequence: CASSLVATHYEQYF. CDR3 DNA: TGTGCCAGCAGCTTAGTAGCTACCCACTACGAGCAGTACTTC. J is TRBJ2-7 and V is TRBV7-9; D unclear. Trimming cost V 1 base and J 3 bases, with 10 bases left between them. Germline V CDR1 and CDR2: SEHNR, FQNEAQ (reference sequence). The CDR3 contains 14 residues.

In DNA form, the CDR3 reads TGCGCCAGCAGCTTGGCCAGGGAAAGCTCCTATAATTCACCCCTCCACTTT. Translating gives CASSLARESSYNSPLHF. This rearrangement joins TRBV5-1 to TRBJ1-6; possible D gene TRBD1, 5 bases. Trimming took off 0 bases at V and 0 bases at J, with 10 bases between the two ends. Germline V gene sequence: CDR1 SGHRS, CDR2 YFSETQ. This CDR3 has 17 amino acids.

The rearrangement links TRBV6-2 or TRBV6-3 to TRBJ1-5, with 12 bases identical to TRBD1. Losses at the gene ends were 4 bases for V and 6 bases for J; bases not matched to a gene: 4. The CDR3 extends over 15 amino acids. CDR1 is MNHEY and CDR2 is SVGEGT in the germline V gene. This CDR3 is CASSSGQGAIQPQHF. The CDR3, as DNA: TGTGCCAGCAGTTCGGGACAGGGGGCGATTCAGCCCCAGCATTTT.

J is TRBJ2-3 and V is TRBV10-1, with D unclear. Trimming pared 2 bases from V and 3 bases from J, leaving 6 bases between. Germline V gene data show CDR1 as WNHNN and CDR2 as SYGVQD (reference sequence). The CDR3 covers 13 residues. The CDR3 here is CASSEPGTDTQYF. The CDR3 DNA follows: TGCGCCAGCAGTGAGCCAGGAACAGATACGCAGTATTTT.

The J gene is TRBJ1-1, the V gene TRBV5-1; no definite D call. V was cut by 4 bases and J by 5 bases, with 15 bases left in between. The CDR3 covers 14 residues. The germline CDR1 and CDR2 sequences are SGHRS and YFSETQ. CDR3 in DNA: TGCGCCAGCAGCCCCACCGAGGGAAGGACTGAAGCTTTCTTT. It is translated as CASSPTEGRTEAFF.

The V call is TRBV11-2, the J call TRBJ1-2, with 8 bases that match TRBD1. Per germline, CDR1 SGHAT and CDR2 FQNNGV. V lost 2 bases to trimming and J lost 7 bases; unmatched junction nucleotides: 9. This CDR3 has 15 residues. CDR3 bases: TGTGCCAGCAGCTTAACCGGACAGGGTGGTGGTGGCTACACCTTC. Encoded protein: CASSLTGQGGGGYTF.

V and J are TRBV27 and TRBJ1-6; 8 nucleotides match TRBD1. With V trimmed by 6 bases and J by 0 bases, 4 bases remained unmatched. Germline V gene lookup returns CDR1 MNHEY and CDR2 SMNVEV (reference sequence). The CDR3 runs 16 residues. The DNA of the CDR3 is TGTGCCAGCAGCCTTGACAGGGGCTCCTATAATTCACCCCTCCACTTT. This sequence encodes CASSLDRGSYNSPLHF.

This chain joins TRBV5-4 and TRBJ2-1; TRBD1 aligns across 12 bases. This CDR3 contains 16 residues. Trimming at V came to 4 bases and at J to 6 bases, leaving 8 bases not matched to a gene. Germline V lookup: CDR1 SGHNT, CDR2 YYREEE (reference sequence). The CDR3 DNA sequence: TGTGCCAGCAGCCGTCCCGGGACAGGGGGCCCCAATGAGCAGTTCTTC. Translating it yields CASSRPGTGGPNEQFF.

The DNA for the CDR3 is TGTGCCAGCAGTTTATGGGGACAGGGTTACGCGACCCCAAACACTGAAGCTTTCTTT. Protein product: CASSLWGQGYATPNTEAFF. The chain has TRBV27 and TRBJ1-1; the match to TRBD1 covers 9 bases. CDR1 and CDR2 (germline): MNHEY, SMNVEV (reference sequence). The CDR3 is made up of 19 amino acids. The junction had 14 bases not matched to a gene; V was cut back by 1 base and J by 2 bases.

This clone was seen a few times. The V call is TRBV24-1, the J call TRBJ2-7; D is possibly TRBD1 (7 bases). The CDR3 runs to 15 residues. Germline V gene lookup returns CDR1 KGHDR and CDR2 SFDVKD. Between the trimmed V and J ends, which lost 10 bases and 5 bases, there was a span of 23 bases. The CDR3 loop is CATFLPGGLNDEQYF. DNA of the CDR3: TGTGCCACTTTTCTCCCAGGGGGGTTGAACGACGAGCAGTACTTC.

The chain links TRBV9 to TRBJ2-7; the match to TRBD2 covers 9 bases. V trimming: 4 bases; J trimming: 6 bases; junction bases outside the gene matches: 11. CDR3 length: 15 amino acids. Germline CDR1 reads SGDLS; CDR2 reads YYNGEE. The CDR3 DNA reads TGTGCCAGCAGCACCGCGGGTAGCGGGAGTGGCGAGCAGTACTTC. Its protein product is CASSTAGSGSGEQYF.

V is TRBV27 and J is TRBJ1-4; D may be TRBD1 (6 bases). Germline V CDR1 and CDR2: MNHEY, SMNVEV (reference sequence). CDR3 length equals 15 residues. The germline V and J ends were trimmed by 5 bases and 5 bases, with 15 bases remaining between them. DNA for the CDR3: TGTGCCAGCAGTCCCAGGGGCCATCGAAATGAAAAACTGTTTTTT. Its protein is CASSPRGHRNEKLFF.